This entry lists 6 T cell receptor beta chains sequenced from one sample in a study of PD-1 blockade in classical Hodgkin lymphoma. This table comes from immunoSEQ multiplex PCR, and its TCRdb copy is limited to in-frame clones, with some not included. The sample shows roughly 32,000 clones, approximately 85% of them seen only once. Each and every patient relapsed after autologous stem cell transplantation, and patients got differing brentuximab vedotin exposure. The sample here was peripheral blood mononuclear cells (PBMCs), taken at baseline. Every receptor here comes from a human donor with classical Hodgkin lymphoma.

The chain has TRBV6-5 and TRBJ1-5; 10 nucleotides align to TRBD1. Germline values: CDR1 MNHEY, CDR2 SVGAGI. Trimming took 2 bases from V and 2 from J; bases not matched to a gene: 0. This CDR3 is built from 15 residues. DNA of the CDR3: TGTGCCAGCAGTTACGGGACAGGGGGCAATCAGCCCCAGCATTTT. Translated: CASSYGTGGNQPQHF.

Here the CDR3 reads CASRQGTREKLFF. The CDR3 nucleotides are TGCGCCAGCCGACAGGGAACGCGCGAAAAACTGTTTTTT. The chain recombines TRBV5-1 with TRBJ1-4; TRBD1 matches 7 bases. The CDR3 runs 13 residues. CDR1 is SGHRS, CDR2 YFSETQ, per germline. Trimming at V came to 7 bases and at J to 8 bases, leaving 8 bases not matched to a gene.

This chain uses TRBV10-3 with TRBJ2-2; the D gene could be TRBD1 or TRBD2 (6 bases each). The CDR3 runs to 15 residues. V was trimmed by 6 bases and J by 4 bases, leaving 15 bases between them. Germline CDR1 ENHRY, CDR2 SYGVKD. The CDR3 DNA reads as TGTGCCATCAGGTTGGGGGGCGAGAGCACCGGGGAGCTGTTTTTT. Protein sequence: CAIRLGGESTGELFF.

This clone has more than one count but fewer than ten. CDR3 in amino acids: CAWSRNGELFF. DNA of the CDR3: TGTGCCTGGAGTAGAAACGGGGAGCTGTTTTTT. The V gene is TRBV30, the J gene TRBJ2-2; D gene uncertain. The germline V gene encodes CDR1 GTSNPN and CDR2 SVGIG (reference sequence). Trimming took off 2 bases at V and 7 bases at J, with 5 bases between the two ends. CDR3 length: 11 amino acids.

In its sample, this clone was seen once. The rearrangement joins TRBV9 to TRBJ2-2; D is unresolved. V was cut by 2 bases and J by 4 bases, with 6 bases left in between. The CDR3 is made up of 13 amino acids. CDR1 and CDR2 from the germline V gene are SGDLS and YYNGEE. In DNA, the CDR3 is TGTGCCAGCAGCGTCGGTCCCACCGGGGAGCTGTTTTTT. The encoded protein is CASSVGPTGELFF.

The chain joins TRBV28 to TRBJ2-4, with D perhaps TRBD1 (6 bases). V was shortened by 7 bases and J by 6 bases, with 13 bases between the two germline ends. Germline CDR1 MDHEN, CDR2 SYDVKM. This CDR3 spans 13 amino acids. CDR3 loop: CASTSGDLNIQYF. The CDR3 region has the DNA TGTGCCAGCACCTCAGGGGACCTAAACATTCAGTACTTC. Looking up the rest from reference TRBV28 and TRBJ2-4 gives the full variable domain: DVKVTQSSRYLVKRTGEKVFLECVQDMDHENMFWYRQDPGLGLRLIYFSYDVKMKEKGDIPEGYSVSREKKERFSLILESASTNQTSMYLCASTSGDLNIQYFGAGTRLSVL.